These 24 T cell receptor beta chains share one sample of origin, sequenced in a study of T cell responses to AZD1222 COVID-19 vaccine. This table comes from immunoSEQ multiplex PCR, and its TCRdb copy is limited to in-frame clones, with some not included. Of about 76,000 clones in the sample, about 74% were seen once. Sequenced here: peripheral blood, sampled 28 days after the second dose of the MenACWY control vaccine. The receptors originated from an adult who received the MenACWY meningococcal vaccine as a control.

J is TRBJ1-6 and V is TRBV18; TRBD1 might be the D (5 bases). Germline V gives CDR1 KGHSH, CDR2 LQKENI. Trimming removed 6 bases at V and 0 bases at J, with 12 bases between. The length of the CDR3 is 16 residues. The CDR3: CASSRDGSSYNSPLHF. The CDR3 DNA reads TGTGCCAGCTCTCGGGACGGGAGCTCCTATAATTCACCCCTCCACTTT.

The V call is TRBV25-1, the J call TRBJ2-7, with D hard to call. The ends were cut back, 4 bases at V and 0 bases at J, with 4 bases in the middle. This CDR3 is built from 12 residues. Germline CDR1 and CDR2: MGHDK and SYGVNS. CDR3 in amino acids: CASSAPSYEQYF. The CDR3 DNA reads TGTGCCAGCAGTGCCCCCTCCTACGAGCAGTACTTC.

The V gene is TRBV29-1, the J gene TRBJ2-7, with D perhaps matching TRBD1 (6 bases). Trimming shortened V by 5 bases and J by 0 bases, and 11 bases separated the two germline ends. Germline values: CDR1 SQVTM, CDR2 ANQGSEA. CDR3 length: 13 amino acids. Written as DNA, the CDR3 is TGCAGCGTTCGGACAGTTCTCTCCTACGAGCAGTACTTC. Its translation: CSVRTVLSYEQYF.

This rearrangement joins TRBV5-1 to TRBJ1-1; 7 bases map to TRBD1. This CDR3 has 14 amino acids. Germline V gene sequence: CDR1 SGHRS, CDR2 YFSETQ. V lost 2 bases to trimming and J lost 4 bases; unmatched junction nucleotides: 5. Written as DNA, the CDR3 is TGCGCCAGCAGCTTCTCTTCAGGGGGCACTGAAGCTTTCTTT. The encoded protein is CASSFSSGGTEAFF.

The rearrangement joins TRBV28 to TRBJ1-1, with D perhaps TRBD1 (6 bases). The CDR3 has 14 residues. V dropped 8 bases and J dropped 0 bases, with 13 bases sitting between them. CDR1 MDHEN and CDR2 SYDVKM come from the germline V gene. As DNA, the CDR3 is TGTGCCAGCGTCACAGGGACCTTGAACACTGAAGCTTTCTTT. Protein sequence: CASVTGTLNTEAFF. The full variable domain, completed using reference TRBV28 and TRBJ1-1, is DVKVTQSSRYLVKRTGEKVFLECVQDMDHENMFWYRQDPGLGLRLIYFSYDVKMKEKGDIPEGYSVSREKKERFSLILESASTNQTSMYLCASVTGTLNTEAFFGQGTRLTVV.

This clone showed up just once. This sequence joins TRBV9 and TRBJ2-1, with TRBD1 matching over 7 bases. In germline, CDR1 is SGDLS, CDR2 YYNGEE. The CDR3 covers 15 residues. The trim removed 0 bases at V and 4 bases at J, leaving 4 bases unmatched. This CDR3 reads CASSVAEGAYNEQFF. The CDR3 bases are TGTGCCAGCAGCGTAGCTGAGGGGGCGTACAATGAGCAGTTCTTC.

This clone has a single count. This chain connects TRBV3-1 (or the pseudogene TRBV3-2) to TRBJ1-1; D is uncertain. CDR3 size: 13 residues. With 1 base removed from V and 2 bases from J, the gap between germline ends came to 5 bases. Looked up from germline, CDR1 is LGHDT and CDR2 is YNNKEL (reference sequence). In DNA form, the CDR3 reads TGTGCCAGCAGCCAAGTCCAAAACACTGAAGCTTTCTTT. Translating it yields CASSQVQNTEAFF.

In this sample, this clone turned up once. This chain joins TRBV7-6 and TRBJ2-7; 8 positions agree with TRBD2. Germline V lookup: CDR1 SGHVS, CDR2 FNYEAQ. The V and J ends lost 2 bases and 7 bases, in that order; junction bases with no gene match: 7. The CDR3 covers 14 residues. CDR3 loop: CASSLTTAGVEQYF. The CDR3 bases are TGTGCCAGCAGCTTAACTACAGCGGGGGTAGAGCAGTACTTC.

The genes are TRBV2 and TRBJ1-5; TRBD1 agrees at 12 bases. CDR3 size: 15 residues. The germline V gene has CDR1 SNHLY and CDR2 FYNNEI. The J segment lost 4 bases and the V segment lost 4 bases, leaving 2 bases of the junction unmatched. The CDR3 nucleotides read TGTGCCAGCAGTGCGGGACAGGGGGCGAATCAGCCCCAGCATTTT. Protein product: CASSAGQGANQPQHF.

This chain uses TRBV6-1 with TRBJ1-4; D is possibly TRBD1 (5 bases). Germline V gives CDR1 MNHNS, CDR2 SASEGT. This CDR3 is 16 amino acids long. V lost 3 bases and J lost 0, with 11 bases in between. In DNA form, the CDR3 reads TGTGCCAGCAGTGAGAAAACAGGCGCAACTAATGAAAAACTGTTTTTT. It specifies CASSEKTGATNEKLFF.

The rearrangement uses TRBV29-1 and TRBJ2-7; 16 bases align to TRBD2. The CDR3 totals 15 residues. The V gene's germline CDR1 is SQVTM and CDR2 ANQGSEA. Germline trimming cut 6 bases from V and 7 bases from J; bases unmatched to any gene: 9. The CDR3 DNA is TGCAGCGTAGTTGGGACTAGCGGGAGGGCAAGTGAGCAGTACTTC. As protein: CSVVGTSGRASEQYF.

This clone occurred many times. The V call is TRBV7-8, the J call TRBJ1-5; no clear D. The germline V and J ends were trimmed by 1 base and 6 bases, with 10 bases remaining between them. The CDR3 sequence is 14 residues long. Germline V lookup: CDR1 SGHVS, CDR2 FQNEAQ. CDR3 in DNA: TGTGCCAGCAGCTTAGGGAACTCCGGTCAGCCCCAGCATTTT. It specifies CASSLGNSGQPQHF.

The CDR3 here is CATSRGKGQGNTEAFF. For the CDR3, the DNA is TGTGCCACCAGCAGGGGGAAGGGACAGGGGAACACTGAAGCTTTCTTT. V is TRBV15 and J is TRBJ1-1; TRBD1 agrees at 9 bases. CDR1 is LNHNV and CDR2 is YYDKDF in the germline V gene (reference sequence). The CDR3 runs to 16 residues. After removal of 3 bases from V and 1 base from J, the junction contained 6 bases not matched to a gene.

CDR3 nucleotide sequence: TGTGCCAGCAGCCAAAGGGGACTAGCGGTTGGAAGCTCCTACAATGAGCAGTTCTTC. It codes for CASSQRGLAVGSSYNEQFF. The J gene is TRBJ2-1, the V gene TRBV3-1 (or the pseudogene TRBV3-2); 11 bases map to TRBD2. This CDR3 has 19 residues. Trimming at V came to 2 bases and at J to 0 bases, leaving 9 bases not matched to a gene. CDR1 is LGHDT and CDR2 is YNNKEL in the germline V gene (reference sequence).

The J gene is TRBJ2-1, the V gene TRBV5-6; a weak D match, TRBD2 (5 bases). Trimming shortened V by 0 bases and J by 3 bases, and 19 bases separated the two germline ends. This CDR3 has 18 amino acids. CDR1 is SGHDT and CDR2 is YYEEEE in the germline V gene. The CDR3 DNA sequence: TGTGCCAGCAGCTTGGCCCAGGTCGCTAGCCCTATCTACAATGAGCAGTTCTTC. Its translation: CASSLAQVASPIYNEQFF.

As DNA, the CDR3 is TGTGCCAGCAGTTTAATTCTCCCAAGCTCCTATAATTCACCCCTCCACTTT. Encoded protein: CASSLILPSSYNSPLHF. The chain links TRBV28 to TRBJ1-6, with D unresolved. The CDR3 consists of 17 residues. Trimming stripped 2 bases from V and 0 bases from J, with 11 bases between. Germline CDR1 MDHEN, CDR2 SYDVKM.

This clone showed up just a few times. The V and J genes are TRBV19 and TRBJ2-3; perhaps TRBD1 as D (7 bases). Germline lookup yields CDR1 LNHDA and CDR2 SQIVND (reference sequence). There are 14 residues in the CDR3. Trimming removed 4 bases at V and 6 bases at J, with 14 bases between. The CDR3 spells CASSRQGGGDTQYF. For the CDR3, the DNA is TGTGCCAGTAGTAGACAGGGCGGAGGGGATACGCAGTATTTT.

The CDR3 coding sequence is TGTGCCAGTAGTCTCCGGGACAGGGGGCAAAATCAGCCCCAGCATTTT. Amino acid sequence: CASSLRDRGQNQPQHF. The chain couples TRBV19 to TRBJ1-5, with 12 bases fitting TRBD1. V lost 5 bases, J lost 4 bases, and 6 bases stayed unmatched. This CDR3 spans 16 amino acids. The V gene's germline CDR1 is LNHDA and CDR2 SQIVND (reference sequence).

Here the CDR3 reads CASSWTSGRQYNEQFF. CDR3 sequence (DNA): TGTGCCAGCAGTTGGACTAGCGGGAGGCAATACAATGAGCAGTTCTTC. V usage is TRBV7-2 and J usage is TRBJ2-1, with 14 bases identical to TRBD2. The CDR3 covers 16 residues. After removal of 6 bases from V and 4 bases from J, the junction contained 5 bases not matched to a gene. Looked up from germline, CDR1 is SGHTA and CDR2 is FQGNSA.

V is TRBV19 and J is TRBJ1-5; D might be TRBD1 (5 bases). V lost 6 bases to trimming and J lost 7 bases, with 19 bases between them. This CDR3 contains 15 residues. Germline CDR1 reads LNHDA; CDR2 reads SQIVND (reference sequence). DNA for the CDR3: TGTGCCAGTAGGATCTCGTGGGGGGGTGGCCAGCCCCAGCATTTT. Its protein product is CASRISWGGGQPQHF.

By share, this clone counts as medium-sized. CDR3 sequence reads: CASSLTGVFNYGYTF. The CDR3 DNA reads as TGTGCCAGCAGCTTAACAGGGGTCTTTAACTATGGCTACACCTTC. The genes are TRBV7-9 and TRBJ1-2; 7 bases match TRBD1. V shed 2 bases, J shed 1 base, and the junction held 4 bases outside the gene matches. The CDR3 has 15 amino acids. CDR1 is SEHNR and CDR2 is FQNEAQ in the germline V gene (reference sequence).

V and J are TRBV5-1 and TRBJ2-1; 7 bases agree with TRBD2. The V gene end was trimmed by 2 bases and the J gene end by 8 bases; junction bases not matched to a gene: 10. There are 15 residues in the CDR3. The germline gives CDR1 SGHRS, CDR2 YFSETQ. The CDR3, as DNA: TGCGCCAGCAGCTTATGGAACCCTCGGGGGGATGAGCAGTTCTTC. Protein: CASSLWNPRGDEQFF.

Here the CDR3 DNA reads TGTGCCAGCAGAGAGGGGACAGGTAGGAGCACTGAAGCTTTCTTT. Protein: CASREGTGRSTEAFF. The genes are TRBV2 and TRBJ1-1; 8 bases align to TRBD1. Trimming took 6 bases from V and 4 from J; bases not matched to a gene: 10. This CDR3 has 15 amino acids. CDR1 SNHLY and CDR2 FYNNEI come from the germline V gene.

The V call is TRBV20-1, the J call TRBJ1-6; 7 bases map to TRBD1. In germline, CDR1 is DFQATT, CDR2 SNEGSKA (reference sequence). The V segment lost 3 bases and the J segment 3 bases; nucleotides outside the gene matches: 8. The CDR3 is made up of 16 amino acids. In DNA form, the CDR3 reads TGCAGTGCTAGTGAACCTCAGGGGGGCTATAATTCACCCCTCCACTTT. Its translation is CSASEPQGGYNSPLHF.